These 29 T cell receptor beta chains originate from one sample sequenced in a study of blood T cell repertoires in COVID-19. Sequenced by immunoSEQ multiplex PCR; TCRdb stores in-frame clones only, minus some. The sample includes about 250,000 clones, approximately 90% of them seen just once. The sample taken for sequencing was peripheral blood. The receptors stem from a woman aged 35 to 49 who had recovered from COVID-19.

The V call is TRBV5-6, the J call TRBJ2-7; 9 bases map to TRBD1. This CDR3 has 15 amino acids. V was pared by 0 bases and J by 5 bases, with 6 bases of the junction left unmatched. Germline V gene sequence: CDR1 SGHDT, CDR2 YYEEEE. The CDR3 DNA reads as TGTGCCAGCAGCTTGGCCCAGGGACAGGGCCACGAGCAGTACTTC. The encoded protein is CASSLAQGQGHEQYF.

This rearrangement joins TRBV30 to TRBJ2-7, with 9 bases fitting TRBD1. Germline V CDR1 and CDR2: GTSNPN, SVGIG (reference sequence). The length of the CDR3 is 13 residues. Germline trimming cut 6 bases from V and 3 bases from J; bases unmatched to any gene: 6. The CDR3 protein is CACDPGQGYEQYF. For the CDR3, the DNA is TGTGCCTGCGATCCGGGACAGGGCTACGAGCAGTACTTC.

In this sample, this clone turned up once. This chain uses TRBV25-1 with TRBJ1-2, with a possible D match to TRBD1 (5 bases). Germline V CDR1 and CDR2: MGHDK, SYGVNS. This CDR3 has 12 amino acids. V dropped 7 bases and J dropped 6 bases, with 12 bases sitting between them. The CDR3 coding sequence is TGTGCCAGCACCCGCCCGGGGGATGGCTACACCTTC. The encoded protein is CASTRPGDGYTF.

Only one count was recorded for this clone. This chain links TRBV19 with TRBJ2-3; 7 nucleotides agree with TRBD1. Germline CDR1 reads LNHDA; CDR2 reads SQIVND (reference sequence). J lost 5 bases, V lost 6 bases, and 11 bases had no gene match. The CDR3 runs to 15 residues. The CDR3 here is CASRGRDSPIDTQYF. The CDR3 DNA sequence: TGTGCCAGTAGGGGCCGGGACAGTCCGATAGATACGCAGTATTTT.

The gene calls are TRBV20-1 and TRBJ2-5; a possible D gene is TRBD2 (6 bases). V was trimmed by 3 bases and J by 1 base, leaving 12 bases between them. The CDR3 runs 14 residues. Germline CDR1 reads DFQATT; CDR2 reads SNEGSKA (reference sequence). The CDR3 nucleotides read TGCAGTGCTAGTTGGGCGGGATTCCAAGAGACCCAGTACTTC. As protein: CSASWAGFQETQYF.

J is TRBJ1-1 and V is TRBV5-1; TRBD1 matches at 8 bases. After removal of 2 bases from V and 2 bases from J, the junction contained 8 bases not matched to a gene. The CDR3 has 16 residues. Germline V gene data show CDR1 as SGHRS and CDR2 as YFSETQ. CDR3 bases: TGCGCCAGCAGCTTACGACAGGGGACCCGTAACACTGAAGCTTTCTTT. Amino acids: CASSLRQGTRNTEAFF.

The chain links TRBV4-3 to TRBJ1-1; 10 nucleotides align to TRBD1. V gave up 4 bases and J gave up 1 base; unmatched junction bases: 6. Germline V gives CDR1 LGHNA, CDR2 YSLEER. The CDR3 totals 16 residues. This CDR3 reads CASSLVGTGANTEAFF. CDR3 in DNA: TGCGCCAGCAGCCTAGTTGGGACAGGGGCGAACACTGAAGCTTTCTTT.

This clone was seen just once. This rearrangement joins TRBV27 to TRBJ1-5; the match to TRBD1 covers 7 bases. The germline CDR1 and CDR2 sequences are MNHEY and SMNVEV (reference sequence). The CDR3 loop spans 12 amino acids. With 6 bases clipped from V and 7 bases from J, the junction kept 3 bases outside the gene matches. CDR3 region: CASRRTGQPQHF. The CDR3 nucleotides are TGTGCCAGCAGGCGGACAGGCCAGCCCCAGCATTTT.

This clone turned up a few times. V usage is TRBV7-9 and J usage is TRBJ1-5; D might be TRBD1 (5 bases). Trimming left V 8 bases short and J 6 bases short, with 14 bases between. Germline values: CDR1 SEHNR, CDR2 FQNEAQ (reference sequence). The CDR3 runs to 13 residues. CDR3 DNA: TGTGCCAGCGCCCCGGGGGGGGGTCAGCCCCAGCATTTT. Its protein product is CASAPGGGQPQHF.

The chain has TRBV27 and TRBJ2-1; 15 bases line up with TRBD2. The J segment lost 9 bases and the V segment lost 7 bases, leaving 13 bases of the junction unmatched. This CDR3 spans 17 amino acids. CDR1 MNHEY and CDR2 SMNVEV come from the germline V gene (reference sequence). The chain's CDR3 is CASTQTWGTSGRSEQFF. The CDR3 bases are TGTGCCAGCACCCAAACCTGGGGGACTAGCGGGAGGAGTGAGCAGTTCTTC.

The chain is built from TRBV6-2 or TRBV6-3 and TRBJ1-2, with D hard to call. This CDR3 is built from 15 residues. V was cut by 0 bases and J by 8 bases, with 16 bases left in between. CDR1 is MNHEY, CDR2 SVGEGT, per germline. The CDR3 sequence is CASSYSVLSTGGYTF. As DNA, the CDR3 is TGTGCCAGCAGTTACTCAGTGCTCTCCACGGGAGGCTACACCTTC.

V is TRBV9 and J is TRBJ1-1, with D tentatively TRBD1 (5 bases). CDR3 length: 15 amino acids. Germline assignment: CDR1 SGDLS and CDR2 YYNGEE. Trimming stripped 0 bases from V and 5 bases from J, with 14 bases between. The CDR3 nucleotides read TGTGCCAGCAGCGTAGGGGGCGGGGGATTGACTGAAGCTTTCTTT. The encoded protein is CASSVGGGGLTEAFF.

The rearrangement links TRBV19 to TRBJ2-1, with 11 bases lining up with TRBD2. CDR1 LNHDA and CDR2 SQIVND come from the germline V gene (reference sequence). Trimming cost V 7 bases and J 3 bases; bases outside gene matches: 8. The CDR3 has 16 amino acids. CDR3: CASTVDGLAGYNEQFF. In DNA, the CDR3 is TGTGCCAGTACGGTTGATGGACTAGCGGGCTACAATGAGCAGTTCTTC.

This clone has just one count. V usage is TRBV6-5 and J usage is TRBJ1-1; tentatively, D is TRBD1 (6 bases). CDR3 length equals 15 residues. The V gene lost 0 bases and the J gene lost 11 bases, with 19 bases spanning the gap. Germline V gene sequence: CDR1 MNHEY, CDR2 SVGAGI. The CDR3 DNA sequence: TGTGCCAGCAGTTACTCGATAGGGGGTAACGGGGTGGCTTTCTTT. This codes for CASSYSIGGNGVAFF.

The chain couples TRBV19 to TRBJ2-1; 11 positions agree with TRBD2. Losses at the gene ends were 6 bases for V and 4 bases for J; bases not matched to a gene: 14. The CDR3 has 18 residues. Germline V gene data show CDR1 as LNHDA and CDR2 as SQIVND (reference sequence). The CDR3 region is CASSGGLSRLAGYNEQFF. CDR3 DNA sequence: TGTGCCAGTAGCGGGGGGCTCTCCCGACTAGCGGGGTACAATGAGCAGTTCTTC.

This clone was observed once. The chain recombines TRBV10-3 with TRBJ1-1, with TRBD1 matching over 9 bases. Germline-derived CDR1 and CDR2 are ENHRY and SYGVKD. CDR3 length equals 13 residues. V shed 2 bases and J 6 bases; nucleotides not matched to a gene: 1. In DNA form, the CDR3 reads TGTGCCATCAGTGAGGGACAGGGGTCTGAAGCTTTCTTT. Protein: CAISEGQGSEAFF.

J is TRBJ1-5 and V is TRBV27, with D perhaps TRBD1 (6 bases). The CDR3 has 15 amino acids. Trimming stripped 5 bases from V and 2 bases from J, with 13 bases between. Per germline, CDR1 MNHEY and CDR2 SMNVEV (reference sequence). Here the CDR3 DNA reads TGTGCCAGCAGTAGTTTGGGGGCCCGCAATCAGCCCCAGCATTTT. Its translation is CASSSLGARNQPQHF.

In nucleotides, the CDR3 is TGTGCCACCCAGCGGGATAACGATGAGCAGTTCTTC. It is translated as CATQRDNDEQFF. The V gene is TRBV6-5, the J gene TRBJ2-1; the match to TRBD2 covers 7 bases. Losses at the gene ends were 10 bases for V and 8 bases for J; bases not matched to a gene: 8. The CDR3 loop spans 12 amino acids. CDR1 is MNHEY and CDR2 is SVGAGI in the germline V gene.

This clone was counted a single time. The chain joins TRBV4-3 to TRBJ2-1; maybe TRBD2 (6 bases). The germline V gene has CDR1 LGHNA and CDR2 YSLEER. There are 16 residues in the CDR3. Between the trimmed V and J ends, which lost 2 bases and 12 bases, there was a span of 23 bases. CDR3 nucleotides: TGCGCCAGCAGCCAATCCCCTCAATGGGGGGTGAACGGGCAGTTCTTC. It is translated as CASSQSPQWGVNGQFF.

The chain links TRBV1 to TRBJ1-5. TRBV1 is deemed a pseudogene. The CDR3 spans 19 residues. The CDR3 sequence: CTSGGIGARQNPSNQPQHF. Written as DNA, the CDR3 is TGCACCAGCGGAGGGATTGGGGCCAGACAAAACCCTAGCAATCAGCCCCAGCATTTT.

The gene calls are TRBV6-5 and TRBJ2-2; a possible D gene is TRBD2 (6 bases). This CDR3 region has 15 residues. In germline, CDR1 is MNHEY, CDR2 SVGAGI. V dropped 6 bases and J dropped 8 bases, with 19 bases sitting between them. The CDR3 bases are TGTGCCAGCAGGGGGGGTGGCAGGGCCAAAGGGGAGCTGTTTTTT. It encodes CASRGGGRAKGELFF.

The rearrangement links TRBV21-1 to TRBJ2-7; the DNA was not compared with TRBD2, the D call given in the table. TRBV21-1 is shown as a pseudogene. The CDR3 is made up of 14 amino acids. Here the CDR3 reads CASSKVGRGYEQYV. In nucleotides, the CDR3 is TGTGCCAGCAGCAAAGTGGGCCGGGGGTACGAGCAGTACGTC.

The chain joins TRBV5-6 to TRBJ2-1; tentative D call: TRBD2 (6 bases). The germline V and J ends were trimmed by 6 bases and 0 bases, with 22 bases remaining between them. The CDR3 length is 18 residues. Germline CDR1 and CDR2: SGHDT and YYEEEE. The CDR3, as DNA: TGTGCCAGCACCGATTTCGGAGTGGGGCGGGGCTCCTACAATGAGCAGTTCTTC. Protein product: CASTDFGVGRGSYNEQFF. The whole variable domain, filled in from reference TRBV5-6 and TRBJ2-1, reads DAGVTQSPTHLIKTRGQQVTLRCSPKSGHDTVSWYQQALGQGPQFIFQYYEEEERQRGNFPDRFSGHQFPNYSSELNVNALLLGDSALYLCASTDFGVGRGSYNEQFFGPGTRLTVL.

The V gene is TRBV11-2, the J gene TRBJ1-6; TRBD1 aligns across 8 bases. The CDR3 is 15 residues long. The J segment lost 10 bases and the V segment lost 1 base, leaving 6 bases of the junction unmatched. The germline gives CDR1 SGHAT, CDR2 FQNNGV. DNA for the CDR3: TGTGCCAGCAGCTTAGTTGGACAGGGTAAATCACCCCTCCACTTT. Protein: CASSLVGQGKSPLHF.

The chain combines TRBV7-9 with TRBJ2-1, with D possibly TRBD2 on 6 matching bases. V was cut by 4 bases and J by 12 bases, with 13 bases left in between. The germline V gene encodes CDR1 SEHNR and CDR2 FQNEAQ (reference sequence). This CDR3 region has 12 residues. This CDR3 is CASSSQARGQFF. CDR3 nucleotide sequence: TGTGCCAGCAGCTCCCAGGCGCGGGGGCAGTTCTTC.

J is TRBJ2-2 and V is TRBV5-6; TRBD1 might be the D (5 bases). This CDR3 has 15 amino acids. The V end was cut by 8 bases, the J end by 3 bases, with 17 bases between. Germline V gene data show CDR1 as SGHDT and CDR2 as YYEEEE. As DNA, the CDR3 is TGTGCCAGTTGGGGCGGACCCCCCCACACCGGGGAGCTGTTTTTT. It translates to CASWGGPPHTGELFF.

The J gene is TRBJ1-5, the V gene TRBV6-2 or TRBV6-3, with 9 bases that match TRBD1. Germline CDR1 MNHEY, CDR2 SVGEGT. The CDR3 covers 16 residues. V was pared by 2 bases and J by 2 bases, with 4 bases of the junction left unmatched. CDR3: CASSYGTGIGNQPQHF. The CDR3 region has the DNA TGTGCCAGCAGTTACGGGACAGGGATTGGCAATCAGCCCCAGCATTTT.

This rearrangement joins TRBV4-1 to TRBJ2-7; no reliable D call. The length of the CDR3 is 14 residues. The germline V gene encodes CDR1 MGHRA and CDR2 YSYEKL. Trimming pared 4 bases from V and 3 bases from J, leaving 13 bases between. In DNA, the CDR3 is TGCGCCAGCAGCCCGCGCGCCCCACTCTACGAGCAGTACTTC. Its translation: CASSPRAPLYEQYF.

The genes are TRBV29-1 and TRBJ2-3; 7 bases are a match to TRBD2. Trimming took 3 bases from V and 4 from J; bases not matched to a gene: 1. This CDR3 region has 12 residues. Germline V gives CDR1 SQVTM, CDR2 ANQGSEA. The CDR3 spells CSVEGGADTQYF. Written as DNA, the CDR3 is TGCAGCGTTGAGGGGGGGGCAGATACGCAGTATTTT.